The 23 T cell receptor beta chains given below trace back to one sample, sequenced in a study of T cells expressing NK-cell markers (dated by TCRdb to 2020 to 2022). Receptor amplification or capture employed 5' RACE. The sample was run on an Illumina HiSeq 2000. With the reads reprocessed by TCRdb, a single entry stands for each CDR3 protein sequence and no DNA is reported. The table for this sample lists almost 450,000 distinct CDR3 sequences. Clones ranked in the top ten supply about 7.3% of the sample. The sequencing input was blood T cells: a sorted CD56 or NKG2C T cell subset, CD4+ or CD8+ T cells, or bulk PBMC T cells (not recorded which). These TCRs come from a woman aged 18 to 75 in good health.

The chain has TRBV13 and TRBJ1-1; there is no DNA to check the TCRdb D call of TRBD1. Germline loops: CDR1 PRHDT, CDR2 FYEKMQ (reference sequence). The length of the CDR3 is 13 residues. The CDR3 loop reads CATALSRNTEAFF.

This chain connects TRBV28 to TRBJ1-4. CDR1 is MDHEN and CDR2 is SYDVKM in the germline V gene. The CDR3 consists of 15 residues. CDR3 protein: CASSFRGPTNEKLFF.

This chain links TRBV6-1 with TRBJ1-3; TCRdb selects TRBD1, and the lack of DNA leaves this call unchecked. Germline assignment: CDR1 MNHNS and CDR2 SASEGT. This CDR3 has 15 amino acids. CDR3 protein: CASNGQASTGNTIYF.

The chain has TRBV12-3 or TRBV12-4 and TRBJ2-2. CDR3 length: 15 residues. The CDR3 sequence: CASSLYISNTGELFF.

The chain links TRBV20-1 to TRBJ1-4. The CDR3 is 13 amino acids. Germline V gene data show CDR1 as DFQATT and CDR2 as SNEGSKA (reference sequence). The CDR3 loop is CSATGRTNEKLFF.

The chain is built from TRBV7-2 and TRBJ2-1; lacking DNA, the TRBD2 call made by TCRdb goes unchecked. Germline V gene sequence: CDR1 SGHTA, CDR2 FQGNSA. This CDR3 is 17 amino acids long. The CDR3 sequence is CASRRTSGGTSYNEQFF.

The chain joins TRBV11-3 to TRBJ2-2; TCRdb's D call of TRBD1 is untestable without DNA. Per the germline V gene, CDR1 is SGHNT and CDR2 is YENEEA. This CDR3 contains 15 residues. This CDR3 is CASSSGQGGTGELFF.

The rearrangement links TRBV7-2 to TRBJ2-1; TCRdb returns TRBD2, unconfirmable since there is no DNA. CDR1 and CDR2 (germline): SGHTA, FQGNSA. The CDR3 totals 15 residues. The CDR3 spells CASSLGEAPPNEQFF.

J is TRBJ1-3 and V is TRBV6-1. Germline CDR1 and CDR2: MNHNS and SASEGT. The CDR3 consists of 14 residues. The CDR3 loop reads CASSRAASGNTIYF.

V gene TRBV18 combines with J gene TRBJ1-3. This CDR3 region has 17 residues. CDR1 and CDR2 (germline): KGHSH, LQKENI. This CDR3 is CASSPPSTTISGNTIYF.

The chain carries TRBV12-3 or TRBV12-4 and TRBJ2-1. This CDR3 has 16 residues. The CDR3 is CASSLGWEQSYNEQFF.

The CDR3 spells CSVGISENEQFF. V is TRBV29-1 and J is TRBJ2-1. The CDR3 sequence is 12 residues long. The germline V gene has CDR1 SQVTM and CDR2 ANQGSEA.

The chain couples TRBV6-1 to TRBJ1-2; the D call of TRBD1 rests on TCRdb alone, since no DNA is present to check it. The germline gives CDR1 MNHNS, CDR2 SASEGT. The CDR3 spans 15 residues. CDR3 sequence reads: CASSPGQGADYGYTF.

J is TRBJ2-2 and V is TRBV27; as DNA is missing, the TRBD2 call by TCRdb cannot be tested. Germline CDR1 is MNHEY and CDR2 is SMNVEV (reference sequence). There are 15 residues in the CDR3. Here the CDR3 reads CASSFFGGGTGELFF.

The V gene is TRBV12-5, the J gene TRBJ1-2. Germline V lookup: CDR1 LGHNT, CDR2 FRNRAP. The CDR3 runs to 14 residues. CDR3 sequence: CASGLTDENYGYTF.

The CDR3 is CASSVQPLETQYF. The chain is built from TRBV9 and TRBJ2-5. This CDR3 contains 13 residues. Germline-derived CDR1 and CDR2 are SGDLS and YYNGEE.

This chain links TRBV30 with TRBJ2-1; the TRBD2 assignment by TCRdb is unverifiable without DNA. CDR1 and CDR2 from the germline V gene are GTSNPN and SVGIG (reference sequence). This CDR3 has 14 residues. The CDR3 sequence is CAWRRTSGGYEQFF.

The chain has TRBV14 and TRBJ2-1; absent DNA, TCRdb's TRBD1 call cannot be checked. Germline V gene sequence: CDR1 SGHDN, CDR2 FVKESK. This CDR3 has 13 residues. CDR3 in amino acids: CASSLTTDLEQFF.

The chain carries TRBV5-1 and TRBJ2-2. The germline CDR1 and CDR2 sequences are SGHRS and YFSETQ. CDR3 length: 14 residues. CDR3: CASSWARNTGELFF. The variable domain in full, with the rest retrieved from reference TRBV5-1 and TRBJ2-2, is KAGVTQTPRYLIKTRGQQVTLSCSPISGHRSVSWYQQTPGQGLQFLFEYFSETQRNKGNFPGRFSGRQFSNSRSEMNVSTLELGDSALYLCASSWARNTGELFFGEGSRLTVL.

The genes are TRBV18 and TRBJ2-3; TCRdb calls TRBD2, which cannot be checked without DNA. The CDR3 loop spans 15 amino acids. The germline gives CDR1 KGHSH, CDR2 LQKENI. The CDR3 region is CASSPSGSITDTQYF.

The chain is built from TRBV4-2 and TRBJ2-3; TCRdb outputs TRBD2, but without DNA this stays unchecked. Germline V gene sequence: CDR1 LGHNA, CDR2 YNFKEQ. This CDR3 region has 16 residues. This chain's CDR3 is CASSPSVAGGQDTQYF.

The gene calls are TRBV20-1 and TRBJ1-5. This CDR3 is built from 14 residues. Germline V gene sequence: CDR1 DFQATT, CDR2 SNEGSKA (reference sequence). The CDR3 sequence is CSASFEAPNQPQHF.

V is TRBV7-2 and J is TRBJ2-5; TCRdb indicates TRBD1, and absent DNA this call remains unverified. The V gene's germline CDR1 is SGHTA and CDR2 FQGNSA. The CDR3 runs 15 residues. CDR3 loop: CASSSRTGTVETQYF.